The 12 T cell receptor beta chains below come from one sample, sequenced in a study of regulatory T cells in long-lasting Graves disease. As to time point: newly diagnosed GD, antithyroid drugs for less than 3 months. Generation of the TCR library employed RNA extracted from PBMCs. Combining iRepertoire HTBI primers with Arm-PCR of CDR3 regions, the authors built TCR beta libraries. MiXCR, run by TCRdb on the multiplex PCR reads, gives a single entry per CDR3 protein. The sample carries under 400,000 distinct CDR3 sequences, approximately 16% recorded once. Another study also made use of these data, one on T cells in Graves' hyperthyroidism and ophthalmopathy.

The sequences come from peripheral blood mononuclear cells (PBMCs), collected at new diagnosis, from a patient treated with antithyroid drugs. The receptor set was obtained from a man aged 40-49 years with Graves disease.

In this sample, this clonotype turned up many times. V and J are TRBV12-3 or TRBV12-4 and TRBJ2-5; D is perhaps TRBD1 or TRBD2 (5 bases each). The CDR3 has 14 residues. Between the trimmed V and J ends, which lost 2 bases and 4 bases, there was a span of 11 bases. The chain's CDR3 is CASSLRDGGETQYF. The DNA for the CDR3 is TGTGCCAGCAGTTTAAGGGACGGTGGAGAGACCCAGTACTTC.

This clonotype occurred many times. The chain couples TRBV7-3 to TRBJ2-2; maybe TRBD1 (5 bases). The CDR3 length is 15 residues. The germline gives CDR1 SGHTA, CDR2 FQGTGA. Between the trimmed V and J ends, which lost 5 bases and 4 bases, there was a span of 14 bases. The CDR3 loop is CASSPDRQITGELFF. The CDR3 DNA reads as TGTGCCAGCAGCCCCGACCGACAGATCACCGGGGAGCTGTTTTTT.

In this sample, this clonotype turned up many times. The chain recombines TRBV4-1 with TRBJ1-4; possibly TRBD1 for D (5 bases). Trimming pared 4 bases from V and 4 bases from J, leaving 16 bases between. Germline V gene data show CDR1 as MGHRA and CDR2 as YSYEKL. This CDR3 has 16 residues. The CDR3 DNA follows: TGCGCCAGCAGCCTTCAAGCCCCAGGGCTTAATGAAAAACTGTTTTTT. As protein: CASSLQAPGLNEKLFF.

The sample holds many counts of this clonotype. This chain uses TRBV7-9 with TRBJ2-7; possible D gene TRBD2, 5 bases. CDR1 is SEHNR and CDR2 is FQNEAQ in the germline V gene (reference sequence). Trimming cost V 5 bases and J 4 bases, with 12 bases left between them. The CDR3 contains 13 residues. This CDR3 is CASSRPGGYEQYF. The CDR3 region has the DNA TGTGCCAGCAGCAGGCCCGGAGGTTACGAGCAGTACTTC.

This clonotype was observed a handful of times. One junction end disagrees with the germline gene, perhaps due to a read error. The chain uses TRBV7-3 and TRBJ2-1, with 11 bases matching TRBD2. In germline, CDR1 is SGHTA, CDR2 FQGTGA. The CDR3 contains 15 residues. The CDR3, as DNA: TGTGCCAGCAGGTTTAGCGGGGGGGCCTATAATGAGCAGCTCTTC. This sequence encodes CASRFSGGAYNEQLF.

This clonotype has a count of ten or more. The chain has TRBV18 and TRBJ2-1, with D possibly TRBD1 on 5 matching bases. The CDR3 loop spans 13 amino acids. V was cut by 2 bases and J by 6 bases, with 8 bases left in between. CDR1 and CDR2 (germline): KGHSH, LQKENI. The CDR3 DNA is TGTGCCAGCTCACCAGACAGCTCCAATGAGCAGTTCTTC. Residues: CASSPDSSNEQFF.

Ten or more counts support this clonotype. The V gene is TRBV2, the J gene TRBJ2-7; 11 nucleotides align to TRBD1. The CDR3 has 16 residues. CDR1 and CDR2 (germline): SNHLY, FYNNEI. V dropped 7 bases and J dropped 3; count of bases not matched to a gene: 11. In nucleotides, the CDR3 is TGTGCCAGCATCGGGACAGGGGGATTCCGGGGCTACGAGCAGTACTTC. Its protein is CASIGTGGFRGYEQYF.

In the case of this clonotype: Given a much more abundant clone one base away, this may be a read error. The chain is built from TRBV24-1 and TRBJ2-3, with TRBD1 matching over 7 bases. This CDR3 has 15 residues. CDR1 and CDR2 from the germline V gene are KGHDR and SFDVKD. The trim removed 9 bases at V and 1 base at J, leaving 9 bases unmatched. The CDR3 region has the DNA TGTGCCACCCCGACAGGGCGGTGTTGCACAGATACGCAGTATTTT. Protein sequence: CATPTGRCCTDTQYF.

This clonotype came up many times. Its ends do not fully match the called genes, so a read error is possible. The J gene is TRBJ2-5, the V gene TRBV7-9; D is ambiguous. Looked up from germline, CDR1 is SEHNR and CDR2 is FQNEAQ (reference sequence). The length of the CDR3 is 15 residues. The CDR3 reads CASSLKRALQEILDF. The CDR3 DNA reads TGTGCCAGCAGCTTAAAACGGGCTCTGCAAGAGATCTTGGACTTC.

The table lists this clonotype with many counts. This chain uses TRBV2 with TRBJ1-5; D gene uncertain. CDR1 and CDR2 from the germline V gene are SNHLY and FYNNEI. CDR3 length equals 14 residues. Trimming cost V 8 bases and J 3 bases, with 14 bases left between them. The CDR3 DNA follows: TGTGCCAGCTCACCGGACGGATCCAATCAGCCCCAGCATTTT. Translation gives CASSPDGSNQPQHF.

The rearrangement uses TRBV15 and TRBJ2-2; the D gene is possibly TRBD2 (5 bases). The CDR3 extends over 15 amino acids. V was trimmed by 3 bases and J by 1 base, leaving 9 bases between them. CDR1 LNHNV and CDR2 YYDKDF come from the germline V gene (reference sequence). CDR3 in DNA: TGTGCCACCAGCAGTCCTACTAGGAACACCGGGGAGCTGTTTTTT. The encoded protein is CATSSPTRNTGELFF. The full variable domain, in which reference TRBV15 and TRBJ2-2 provide the parts outside the CDR3, is DAMVIQNPRYQVTQFGKPVTLSCSQTLNHNVMYWYQQKSSQAPKLLFHYYDKDFNNEADTPDNFQSRRPNTSFCFLDIRSPGLGDTAMYLCATSSPTRNTGELFFGEGSRLTVL.

The chain employs TRBV10-3 and TRBJ2-3, with 7 bases aligning to TRBD2. Trimming took 0 bases from V and 2 from J; bases not matched to a gene: 11. The V gene's germline CDR1 is ENHRY and CDR2 SYGVKD. This CDR3 has 18 amino acids. CDR3 sequence (DNA): TGTGCCATCAGTGAGTCAGCGGGGTCCGGCTTTCCCACAGATACGCAGTATTTT. It yields the protein CAISESAGSGFPTDTQYF.